Listed here are 29 T cell receptor beta chains from one sample, sequenced in a study of early T cells in non-severe SARS-CoV-2 infection. TCRdb called the 5' RACE reads again in MiXCR, with one record for every CDR3 protein. The data show 100,000 to 120,000 distinct CDR3 sequences, with approximately 12% seen just once and 3.8% held by the top ten. Here the sequenced sample was whole blood, taken at baseline. The source is an adult who was a healthcare worker with PCR-confirmed SARS-CoV-2 infection or an uninfected control (not recorded which).

The chain recombines TRBV12-3 or TRBV12-4 with TRBJ1-2; D remains ambiguous. This CDR3 has 12 amino acids. V was trimmed by 5 bases and J by 5 bases, leaving 9 bases between them. The CDR3 nucleotides read TGTGCCAGCAGTCCCCTTGGTTATGGCTACACCTTC. The encoded protein is CASSPLGYGYTF.

This clonotype was seen a few times. The chain is built from TRBV7-6 and TRBJ2-1; 10 nucleotides align to TRBD1. Trimming removed 5 bases from V and 8 bases from J; junction bases left unmatched: 6. The CDR3 spans 14 residues. The germline V gene has CDR1 SGHVS and CDR2 FNYEAQ. CDR3 protein: CASSPGQGNDEQFF. In nucleotides, the CDR3 is TGTGCCAGCAGCCCGGGACAGGGGAACGATGAGCAGTTCTTC. The whole variable domain, remainder taken from reference TRBV7-6 and TRBJ2-1, is GAGVSQSPRYKVTKRGQDVALRCDPISGHVSLYWYRQALGQGPEFLTYFNYEAQQDKSGLPNDRFSAERPEGSISTLTIQRTEQRDSAMYRCASSPGQGNDEQFFGPGTRLTVL.

As for this clonotype: A read error may explain this, as a much larger clone is one base away. CDR3 residues: CASGLTGQGWNEQFF. CDR3 DNA sequence: TGTGCCAGCGGCTTGACGGGGCAGGGATGGAATGAGCAGTTCTTC. The rearrangement links TRBV5-4 to TRBJ2-1; D tentatively reads TRBD1 or TRBD2 (5 bases each). Germline CDR1 reads SGHNT; CDR2 reads YYREEE (reference sequence). The CDR3 contains 15 residues.

V and J are TRBV2 and TRBJ1-5; 7 bases agree with TRBD1. CDR3 length equals 16 residues. Germline V lookup: CDR1 SNHLY, CDR2 FYNNEI. V was pared by 3 bases and J by 1 base, with 6 bases of the junction left unmatched. The CDR3 DNA reads as TGTGCCAGCAGTGAGAGGACAGGAGTAAGCAATCAGCCCCAGCATTTT. Translating gives CASSERTGVSNQPQHF. Full variable domain (outside the CDR3, taken from reference TRBV2 and TRBJ1-5): EPEVTQTPSHQVTQMGQEVILRCVPISNHLYFYWYRQILGQKVEFLVSFYNNEISEKSEIFDDQFSVERPDGSNFTLKIRSTKLEDSAMYFCASSERTGVSNQPQHFGDGTRLSIL.

The chain couples TRBV10-3 to TRBJ2-7; D may be TRBD1 (5 bases). Germline V CDR1 and CDR2: ENHRY, SYGVKD. The CDR3 sequence is 14 residues long. Trimming took off 1 base at V and 1 base at J, with 8 bases between the two ends. Written as DNA, the CDR3 is TGTGCCATCAGTGAGTTTACAGGATCCTACGAGCAGTACTTC. Translated: CAISEFTGSYEQYF.

The rearrangement links TRBV29-1 to TRBJ2-7; tentative D call: TRBD1 (6 bases). The CDR3 totals 15 residues. Per germline, CDR1 SQVTM and CDR2 ANQGSEA. As DNA, the CDR3 is TGCAGTCCTGGCGAAAACAGGGTTTTCTCCTACGAGCAGTACTTC. Its translation is CSPGENRVFSYEQYF.

This sequence joins TRBV29-1 and TRBJ1-1; D gene uncertain. Germline lookup yields CDR1 SQVTM and CDR2 ANQGSEA. The ends were cut back, 2 bases at V and 0 bases at J, with 10 bases in the middle. The CDR3 consists of 14 residues. The CDR3 nucleotides are TGCAGCGTTGAAAGTCGTCTAATGAACACTGAAGCTTTCTTT. Translated, it gives CSVESRLMNTEAFF.

This clonotype was observed at least ten times. Relative to the germline gene, one junction end is altered; a read error may explain this. V is TRBV20-1 and J is TRBJ1-4; 7 bases line up with TRBD1. Germline lookup yields CDR1 DFQATT and CDR2 SNEGSKA (reference sequence). The CDR3 extends over 14 amino acids. For the CDR3, the DNA is TGCAGTGCTGGAGACGGGACAGTTGAGGAAAAACTGTTTTTT. Amino acid sequence: CSAGDGTVEEKLFF.

This clonotype was counted ten times or more. V gene TRBV12-3 or TRBV12-4 combines with J gene TRBJ1-2; D unclear. The CDR3 covers 14 residues. V was shortened by 6 bases and J by 7 bases, with 18 bases between the two germline ends. CDR3 sequence (DNA): TGTGCCAGCAGCTTGCCACGGTCTAGAGGTGGCTACACCTTC. Its translation is CASSLPRSRGGYTF.

The CDR3 DNA follows: TGTGCCAGCCACTCGACAGTTTACTATAATTCACCCCTCCACTTT. This encodes CASHSTVYYNSPLHF. This chain joins TRBV28 and TRBJ1-6; D may be TRBD1 (5 bases). Germline V gene sequence: CDR1 MDHEN, CDR2 SYDVKM. The CDR3 runs to 15 residues. Trimming took 8 bases from V and 3 from J, leaving 14 bases between them.

This clonotype was found a few times. The chain links TRBV5-1 to TRBJ1-4, with D possibly matching TRBD1 (5 bases). The CDR3 length is 15 residues. V gave up 6 bases and J gave up 8 bases, with 20 bases separating them. Per the germline V gene, CDR1 is SGHRS and CDR2 is YFSETQ. Here the CDR3 reads CASILRGDLFEKLFF. The CDR3 DNA sequence: TGCGCCAGCATCCTGCGGGGGGACTTATTCGAAAAACTGTTTTTT. The whole variable domain, remainder taken from reference TRBV5-1 and TRBJ1-4, is KAGVTQTPRYLIKTRGQQVTLSCSPISGHRSVSWYQQTPGQGLQFLFEYFSETQRNKGNFPGRFSGRQFSNSRSEMNVSTLELGDSALYLCASILRGDLFEKLFFGSGTQLSVL.

In the case of this clonotype: At one of its ends the junction is not consistent with the germline gene, which may arise from a read error. The chain combines TRBV5-6 with TRBJ2-6, with D maybe TRBD1 (5 bases). The CDR3 loop spans 18 amino acids. Looked up from germline, CDR1 is SGHDT and CDR2 is YYEEEE. This CDR3 reads CASSPSAGVNSGANVLIF. The CDR3 DNA reads TGTGCCAGCAGCCCAAGCGCAGGTGTCAATTCTGGGGCCAACGTCCTGATTTTC.

This clonotype has at least ten counts. The V and J genes are TRBV12-3 or TRBV12-4 and TRBJ1-1; D is unclear. The CDR3 is 14 amino acids. Trimming left V 6 bases short and J 4 bases short, with 15 bases between. The CDR3 nucleotides are TGTGCCAGCAGAACGCACCGAGGTGGCACTGAAGCTTTCTTT. Protein product: CASRTHRGGTEAFF.

The gene calls are TRBV7-2 and TRBJ2-7; 7 bases are shared with TRBD1. The V gene end was trimmed by 5 bases and the J gene end by 5 bases; junction bases not matched to a gene: 6. Germline V lookup: CDR1 SGHTA, CDR2 FQGNSA. This CDR3 has 13 residues. The CDR3 region has the DNA TGTGCCAGCAGCCACGGACAGGCCCACGAGCAGTACTTC. Translation gives CASSHGQAHEQYF.

This clonotype was detected only a few times. At one of its ends the junction is not consistent with the germline gene, which may arise from a read error. The chain links TRBV10-3 to TRBJ1-1; D is ambiguous. This CDR3 comprises 13 residues. CDR1 ENHRY and CDR2 SYGVKD come from the germline V gene. The CDR3 spells CATSQAANTEAFF. CDR3 nucleotides: TGTGCCACCAGTCAGGCCGCGAACACTGAAGCTTTCTTT.

J is TRBJ1-1 and V is TRBV4-1; weak D call: TRBD1 (5 bases). The CDR3 runs 18 residues. Trimming took 2 bases from V and 0 from J, leaving 19 bases between them. Germline assignment: CDR1 MGHRA and CDR2 YSYEKL. CDR3 DNA: TGCGCCAGCAGCCAAAATCTAGGGTCTGGGGGAATGAACACTGAAGCTTTCTTT. Encoded protein: CASSQNLGSGGMNTEAFF.

This clonotype has only a few counts. This rearrangement joins TRBV20-1 to TRBJ2-1, with 11 bases aligning to TRBD2. With V trimmed by 5 bases and J by 7 bases, 13 bases remained unmatched. This CDR3 region has 16 residues. Germline-derived CDR1 and CDR2 are DFQATT and SNEGSKA (reference sequence). DNA of the CDR3: TGCAGTGCTCCCCGGCCCGGGACTAGCGGCTATAATGAGCAGTTCTTC. This translates into CSAPRPGTSGYNEQFF.

This sequence joins TRBV2 and TRBJ2-1; D remains unclear. The CDR3 spans 16 residues. V lost 3 bases and J 0 bases, leaving 12 bases between the germline ends. Looked up from germline, CDR1 is SNHLY and CDR2 is FYNNEI. The CDR3 here is CASSDVFGSSYNEQFF. The CDR3 nucleotides are TGTGCCAGCAGTGACGTTTTCGGATCCTCCTACAATGAGCAGTTCTTC.

This chain links TRBV4-1 with TRBJ1-6; D gene uncertain. Trimming removed 4 bases at V and 4 bases at J, with 11 bases between. The CDR3 extends over 15 amino acids. In germline, CDR1 is MGHRA, CDR2 YSYEKL. CDR3 residues: CASSPSGSYNSPLHF. In DNA, the CDR3 is TGCGCCAGCAGCCCTTCGGGCAGTTATAATTCACCCCTCCACTTT.

This clonotype was observed a few times. The V and J genes are TRBV29-1 and TRBJ1-4, with D possibly matching TRBD1 (6 bases). The germline gives CDR1 SQVTM, CDR2 ANQGSEA. The ends were cut back, 7 bases at V and 5 bases at J, with 11 bases in the middle. The length of the CDR3 is 12 residues. CDR3 sequence: CSAKQGNEKLFF. Written as DNA, the CDR3 is TGCAGCGCCAAACAGGGAAATGAAAAACTGTTTTTT.

This clonotype was observed a few times. A junction end diverges from the germline sequence, so it may reflect a read error. The J gene is TRBJ2-2, the V gene TRBV7-9; either TRBD1 or TRBD2 may fit D (6 bases each). The CDR3 is 14 residues long. Per the germline V gene, CDR1 is SEHNR and CDR2 is FQNEAQ (reference sequence). In DNA, the CDR3 is TGTGCCAGCAGCCCCCCCCTCCCCCCGGGGGCGCTGTTTTTT. As protein: CASSPPLPPGALFF. The complete variable domain, with remaining parts taken from reference TRBV7-9 and TRBJ2-2, reads DTGVSQNPRHKITKRGQNVTFRCDPISEHNRLYWYRQTLGQGPEFLTYFQNEAQLEKSRLLSDRFSAERPKGSFSTLEIQRTEQGDSAMYLCASSPPLPPGALFFGEGSRLTVL.

V usage is TRBV20-1 and J usage is TRBJ2-4, with 7 bases fitting TRBD1. CDR3 length equals 14 residues. Germline V CDR1 and CDR2: DFQATT, SNEGSKA (reference sequence). Losses at the gene ends were 4 bases for V and 1 base for J; bases not matched to a gene: 4. The CDR3 DNA sequence: TGCAGTGCTACCCGGGACAGTGCCAAAAACATTCAGTACTTC. Translating it yields CSATRDSAKNIQYF.

This chain uses TRBV27 with TRBJ2-1; 7 bases fit TRBD1. The CDR3 contains 15 residues. V dropped 3 bases and J dropped 6; count of bases not matched to a gene: 8. Germline V lookup: CDR1 MNHEY, CDR2 SMNVEV (reference sequence). The CDR3 is CASSFSRGISNEQFF. The CDR3 DNA sequence: TGTGCCAGCAGTTTCAGCAGGGGGATCTCCAATGAGCAGTTCTTC.

This clonotype was counted between two and nine times. The chain couples TRBV2 to TRBJ2-3; D is uncertain. Germline loops: CDR1 SNHLY, CDR2 FYNNEI. With 3 bases removed from V and 7 bases from J, the gap between germline ends came to 2 bases. CDR3 length: 10 residues. The CDR3, as DNA: TGTGCCAGCAGTGACTATACGCAGTATTTT. Translation: CASSDYTQYF.

This clonotype was detected a few times. The rearrangement uses TRBV7-2 and TRBJ1-5; no reliable D call. Germline loops: CDR1 SGHTA, CDR2 FQGNSA. The CDR3 length is 17 residues. The germline V and J ends were trimmed by 1 base and 2 bases, with 15 bases remaining between them. This CDR3 is CASSLELAAWGNQPQHF. The CDR3 region has the DNA TGTGCCAGCAGCTTAGAATTGGCAGCCTGGGGCAATCAGCCCCAGCATTTT.

This clonotype has a handful of counts. The chain links TRBV20-1 to TRBJ2-2; tentative D call: TRBD2 (5 bases). Trimming shortened V by 6 bases and J by 6 bases, and 17 bases separated the two germline ends. Germline CDR1 is DFQATT and CDR2 is SNEGSKA (reference sequence). The CDR3 has 14 amino acids. The CDR3 is CSAPPRDIAGELFF. DNA for the CDR3: TGCAGTGCCCCCCCCCGGGATATCGCCGGGGAGCTGTTTTTT.

The sample holds a few counts of this clonotype. The rearrangement links TRBV6-6 to TRBJ2-4, with 7 bases identical to TRBD2. The CDR3 is 14 amino acids. V gave up 7 bases and J gave up 3 bases; unmatched junction bases: 6. The germline V gene encodes CDR1 MNHNY and CDR2 SVGAGI (reference sequence). This chain's CDR3 is CASTPSGHKNIQYF. CDR3 nucleotide sequence: TGTGCCAGCACCCCTAGCGGCCACAAAAACATTCAGTACTTC.

This sequence joins TRBV5-1 and TRBJ2-3; D remains ambiguous. The length of the CDR3 is 13 residues. The germline V gene has CDR1 SGHRS and CDR2 YFSETQ. With 2 bases removed from V and 7 bases from J, the gap between germline ends came to 11 bases. The CDR3 protein is CASSFGLGNTQYF. In DNA form, the CDR3 reads TGCGCCAGCAGCTTCGGGCTGGGGAATACGCAGTATTTT.

The chain joins TRBV24-1 to TRBJ2-5; no firm D call. CDR3 length: 13 residues. Germline V lookup: CDR1 KGHDR, CDR2 SFDVKD. The V end was cut by 2 bases, the J end by 2 bases, with 5 bases between. CDR3 DNA sequence: TGTGCCACCAGTGATTCCAGACAAGAGACCCAGTACTTC. This encodes CATSDSRQETQYF.